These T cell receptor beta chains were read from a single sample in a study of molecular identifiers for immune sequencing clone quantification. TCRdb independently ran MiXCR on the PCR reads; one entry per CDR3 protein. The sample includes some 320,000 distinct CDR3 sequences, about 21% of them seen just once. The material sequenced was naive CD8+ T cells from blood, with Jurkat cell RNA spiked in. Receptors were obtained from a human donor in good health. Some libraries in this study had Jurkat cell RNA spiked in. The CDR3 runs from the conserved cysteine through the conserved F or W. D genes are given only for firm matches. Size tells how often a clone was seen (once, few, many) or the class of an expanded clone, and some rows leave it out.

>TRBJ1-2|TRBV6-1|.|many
TGTGCCAGTAAAAGACAGGTCGACTATGGCTACACCTTC
CASKRQVDYGYTF
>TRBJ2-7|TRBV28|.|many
TGTGCCAGCAGTTTAGAGGGACCCCGGTACGAGCAGTACTTC
CASSLEGPRYEQYF
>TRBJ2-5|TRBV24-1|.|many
TGTGCCACAGAAGAGACCCAGTACTTC
CATEETQYF
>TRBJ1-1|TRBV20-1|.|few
TGCAGTGCTAGAGATACAGGGAGCACTGAAGCTTTCTTT
CSARDTGSTEAFF
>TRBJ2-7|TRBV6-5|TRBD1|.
TGTGCCAGCAGTTACTCACTCCAGGGGGCAAACTACGAGCAGTACTTC
CASSYSLQGANYEQYF
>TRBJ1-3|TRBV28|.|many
TGTGCCAGCAGGGTCAGAAGCCGAAATAAGGACACCATATATTTT
CASRVRSRNKDTIYF
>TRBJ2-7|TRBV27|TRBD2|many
TGTGCCAGCAGTTTAGTACTAGCGGGAGTATACGAGCAGTACTTC
CASSLVLAGVYEQYF
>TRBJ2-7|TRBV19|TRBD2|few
TGTGCCAGTAGTCCCAGCGGGAGGGCCCTCGAGCAGTACTTC
CASSPSGRALEQYF
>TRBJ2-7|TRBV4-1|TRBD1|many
TGCGCCAGCAGCCAAGACCGACAGGGCTCCTACGAGCAGTACTTC
CASSQDRQGSYEQYF
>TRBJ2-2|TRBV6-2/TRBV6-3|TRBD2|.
TGTGCCTGCAAGTGGAGTGCAGGACTAGCGTCCGGGGAGCTGTTTTTT
CACKWSAGLASGELFF
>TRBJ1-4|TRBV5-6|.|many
TGTGCCAGCAGCCGCAGCGATTCTAATGAAAAACTGTTTTTT
CASSRSDSNEKLFF
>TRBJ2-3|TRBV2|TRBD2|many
TGTGCCAGCAGTGAAGGGCGGGGGGCCGGCACAGATACGCAGTATTTT
CASSEGRGAGTDTQYF
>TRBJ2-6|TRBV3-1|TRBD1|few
TGTGCCAGCAGCCAAGCTGGGACAGGGGGCGCTGGGGCCAACGTCCTGACTTTC
CASSQAGTGGAGANVLTF
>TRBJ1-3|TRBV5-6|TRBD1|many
TGTGCCAGCAGCCCTTATGACAGGGCCGCGACTGGAAACACCATATATTTT
CASSPYDRAATGNTIYF
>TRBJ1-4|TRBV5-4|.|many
TGTGCCAGCAGCTTACACGACGAAAAACTGTTTTTT
CASSLHDEKLFF
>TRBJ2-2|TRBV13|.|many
TGTGCCAGCAGCTTTTATGGGTACACCGGGGAGCTGTTTTTT
CASSFYGYTGELFF
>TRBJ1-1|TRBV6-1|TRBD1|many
TGTGCCAGCAGCGCCGGGACAGGGCTTGATGAAGCTTTCTTT
CASSAGTGLDEAFF
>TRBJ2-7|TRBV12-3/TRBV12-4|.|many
TGTGCCAGCAGAGGGGGGTCGGCCCACGAGCAGTACTTC
CASRGGSAHEQYF
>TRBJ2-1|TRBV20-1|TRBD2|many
TGCAGTGCTAGACCCGGGAGGGCCACCTACAATGAGCAGTTCTTC
CSARPGRATYNEQFF
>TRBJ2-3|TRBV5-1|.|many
TGCGCCAGCAGCTTGGCCGACAGAGCACTCACAGATACGCAGTATTTT
CASSLADRALTDTQYF
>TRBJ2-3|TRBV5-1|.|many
TGCGCCAGCAGCTTGCGAAACCCGGGGGCAGATACGCAGTATTTT
CASSLRNPGADTQYF
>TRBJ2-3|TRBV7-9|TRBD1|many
TGTGCCAGCAGCCGGGGACAGGGCAGCACAGATACGCAGTATTTT
CASSRGQGSTDTQYF
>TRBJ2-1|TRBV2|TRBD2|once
TGTGCCAGCAGTCCCATGACTAGCGGAGTCTACAATGGGCAGTTCTTC
CASSPMTSGVYNGQFF
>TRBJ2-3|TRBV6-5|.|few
TGTGCCGGCAGTTACTCGACGGGAGGCACAGATACGCAGTATTTT
CAGSYSTGGTDTQYF
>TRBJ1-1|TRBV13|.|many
TGTGCCAGCAGCTTTAACAGGTTGAGCACTGAAGCTTTCTTT
CASSFNRLSTEAFF
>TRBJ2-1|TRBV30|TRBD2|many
TGTGCCTGGAGCCTAGCGGGGGGGCTGGAGTTCTTC
CAWSLAGGLEFF
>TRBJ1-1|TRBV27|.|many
TGTGCCAGCAGAATACAAGTGAACACTGAAGCTTTCTTT
CASRIQVNTEAFF
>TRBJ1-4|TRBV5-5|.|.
TGTGCCAGCAGCCCAGATTTCGGGGGGCGAAATGAAAAACTGTTTTTT
CASSPDFGGRNEKLFF
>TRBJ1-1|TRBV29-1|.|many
TGCAGCGTAACCCACACGAGGAACACTGAAGCTTTCTTT
CSVTHTRNTEAFF
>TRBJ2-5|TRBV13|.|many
TGTGCCAGCAGCTTAGAGTCCGACTGGACCCAGTACTTC
CASSLESDWTQYF
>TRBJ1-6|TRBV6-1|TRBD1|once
TGTGCCAGCAGCGGAGACAGGGCCTACTATAATTCACCCCTCCACTTT
CASSGDRAYYNSPLHF
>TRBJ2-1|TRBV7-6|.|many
TGTGCCAGCAGCTTAGAGGCCTCTAGCGAAGAGCAGTTCTTC
CASSLEASSEEQFF
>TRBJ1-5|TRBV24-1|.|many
TGTGCCACCAGTGATTTGGACAGCAATCAGCCCCAGCATTTT
CATSDLDSNQPQHF
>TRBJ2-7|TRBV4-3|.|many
TGCGCCAGCAGCCAAGATTTGTTCGGGGAGGCCTACGAGCAGTACTTC
CASSQDLFGEAYEQYF
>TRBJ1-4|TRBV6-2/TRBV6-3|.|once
TGTGCCAGCAGTTACGGCCCTTTAGCGGGGGTCTACACTGAAAAACTGTTTTTT
CASSYGPLAGVYTEKLFF
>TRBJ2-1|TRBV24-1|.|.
TGTGCCACCAGTGATTTGGGTGAGCAGTTCTTC
CATSDLGEQFF
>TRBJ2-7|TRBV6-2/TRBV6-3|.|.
TGTGCCAGCAAGTCGGCAGGCCTGGCCTACGAGCAGTACTTC
CASKSAGLAYEQYF
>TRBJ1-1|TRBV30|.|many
TGTGCCTGGAGTGTGGGGACTGTGATGAACACTGAAGCTTTCTTT
CAWSVGTVMNTEAFF
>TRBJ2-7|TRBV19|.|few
TGTGCCAGTAGTCTCCTAGGGACCGGACTCTACGAGCAGTACTTC
CASSLLGTGLYEQYF
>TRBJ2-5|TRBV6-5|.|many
TGTGCCAGCAGTTACGGACGAGACCCAGTATTC
CASSYGRDPVF
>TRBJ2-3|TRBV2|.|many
TGTGCCAGCAGTGCCGCTCCGGCTAGCCGAAGCACAGATACGCAGTATTTT
CASSAAPASRSTDTQYF
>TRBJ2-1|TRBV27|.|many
TGTGCCAGCAGTCCCTATGGCCCAGAATACAATGAGCAGTTCTTC
CASSPYGPEYNEQFF
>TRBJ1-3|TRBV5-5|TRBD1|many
TGTGCCAGCAGCTTGGAGATGGACAGGGCTGGCACCATATATTTT
CASSLEMDRAGTIYF
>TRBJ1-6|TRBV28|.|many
TGTGCCAGCAGCCAACAGAGGGGGACATATAATTCACCCCTCCACTTT
CASSQQRGTYNSPLHF
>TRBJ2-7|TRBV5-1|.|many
TGCGCCAGCAGCTTGGATACAGGATTTGGCGAGCAGTACTTC
CASSLDTGFGEQYF
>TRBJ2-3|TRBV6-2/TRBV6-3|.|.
TGTGCCAGCACCCAAGGAGGGTTCGCAGATACGCAGTATTTT
CASTQGGFADTQYF
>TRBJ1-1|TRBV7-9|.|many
TGTGCCAGCAGCCCGGAGGGGGTGACGGGAGCCAACACTGAAGCTTTCTTT
CASSPEGVTGANTEAFF
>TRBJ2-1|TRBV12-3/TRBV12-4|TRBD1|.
TGTGCCAGCAAGGAGACAGGGGAGTCCTACAATGAGCAGTTCTTC
CASKETGESYNEQFF
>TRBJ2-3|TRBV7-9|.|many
TGTGCCAGCAACGACAACAAGAACACAGATACGCAGTATTTT
CASNDNKNTDTQYF
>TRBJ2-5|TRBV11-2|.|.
TGTGCCAGCAGATTAGACACTCTCCGGTATGGGGTCCAAGAGACCCAGTACTTC
CASRLDTLRYGVQETQYF
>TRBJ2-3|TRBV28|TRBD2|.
TGTGCCAGCAGCCCAGCGGGAGTCGGGCCAGATACGCAGTATTTT
CASSPAGVGPDTQYF
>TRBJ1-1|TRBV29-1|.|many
TGCAGCGTGCAGGGGATGGTCACTGAAGCTTTCTTT
CSVQGMVTEAFF
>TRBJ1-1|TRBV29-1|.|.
TGCAGCGTTGAACTTCACACTGAAGCTTTCTTT
CSVELHTEAFF
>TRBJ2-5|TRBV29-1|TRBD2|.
TGCAGCGTTGAATTCTCTAGCGGGGGGGTCCAAGAGACCCAGTACTTC
CSVEFSSGGVQETQYF